The 11 T cell receptor beta chains below come from one sample, sequenced in a study of T cell repertoires in cytomegalovirus infection. No antigen is known for these receptors. TCRdb reanalysed the reads using MiXCR and keeps one entry per CDR3 protein. This table holds some 920,000 distinct CDR3 sequences, approximately 32% found once. Sequencing was performed on cultured CD8+ T cells from PBMCs, taken from culture after CMV antigen stimulation. These receptors were taken from a human donor in good health (CMV status not recorded). Some clones in this sample may be carry-over from other donors' samples.

This clonotype was recorded once. The genes are TRBV2 and TRBJ2-7; D is uncertain. This CDR3 contains 12 residues. Deletions cut 4 bases from V and 6 bases from J, with 10 bases between. The V gene's germline CDR1 is SNHLY and CDR2 FYNNEI. The CDR3 loop reads CASSGRAGEQYV. CDR3 nucleotides: TGTGCCAGCAGTGGACGGGCTGGCGAGCAGTACGTC.

This clonotype occurred a few times. V usage is TRBV5-1 and J usage is TRBJ2-1, with 8 positions matching TRBD1. Germline CDR1 reads SGHRS; CDR2 reads YFSETQ. This CDR3 has 16 amino acids. V lost 4 bases and J lost 3; bases outside the gene matches: 9. CDR3 sequence: CASSPSDRVVYNEQFF. The CDR3 DNA sequence: TGCGCCAGCAGCCCATCGGACAGGGTGGTCTACAATGAGCAGTTCTTC.

The chain joins TRBV2 to TRBJ2-7, with 8 positions matching TRBD2. In germline, CDR1 is SNHLY, CDR2 FYNNEI. This CDR3 region has 13 residues. V shed 6 bases and J 12 bases; nucleotides not matched to a gene: 13. The DNA of the CDR3 is TGTGCCAGCAGCGACCTCCCGGGACTAGGGGCGTACGTC. Translation gives CASSDLPGLGAYV.

The gene calls are TRBV5-1 and TRBJ1-3; D is undetermined. The CDR3 is made up of 15 amino acids. CDR1 is SGHRS and CDR2 is YFSETQ in the germline V gene. Trimming took 7 bases from V and 1 from J, leaving 15 bases between them. The CDR3 reads CASSDGVLSGNTIYF. DNA of the CDR3: TGCGCCAGCTCCGACGGTGTTCTGTCTGGAAACACCATATATTTT.

Many counts were recorded for this clonotype. The chain combines TRBV6-1 with TRBJ2-1; D gene uncertain. Trimming removed 4 bases at V and 6 bases at J, with 4 bases between. CDR1 and CDR2 (germline): MNHNS, SASEGT. The CDR3 runs 11 residues. The DNA for the CDR3 is TGTGCCAGCAGTGGGGCCAATGAGCAGTTCTTC. It specifies CASSGANEQFF.

At least ten counts were recorded for this clonotype. The chain joins TRBV7-8 to TRBJ2-5; D perhaps matches TRBD1 (5 bases). The CDR3 contains 14 residues. V was pared by 3 bases and J by 1 base, with 9 bases between. Germline lookup yields CDR1 SGHVS and CDR2 FQNEAQ. The CDR3 loop reads CASSFKQGQETQYF. The DNA of the CDR3 is TGTGCCAGCAGCTTCAAGCAGGGCCAAGAGACCCAGTACTTC.

This clonotype has a handful of counts. V gene TRBV27 combines with J gene TRBJ2-5; D possibly corresponds to TRBD2 (6 bases). Trimming removed 2 bases from V and 2 bases from J, with 18 bases in between. The CDR3 sequence is 17 residues long. The V gene's germline CDR1 is MNHEY and CDR2 SMNVEV (reference sequence). For the CDR3, the DNA is TGTGCCAGCAGTTTAGCGCAGCCGGGACTCTATCAAGAGACCCAGTACTTC. Protein: CASSLAQPGLYQETQYF.

This clonotype was counted ten times or more. The chain uses TRBV7-9 and TRBJ2-5; TRBD2 aligns across 8 bases. CDR1 and CDR2 (germline): SEHNR, FQNEAQ (reference sequence). The CDR3 runs to 15 residues. With V trimmed by 5 bases and J by 5 bases, 10 bases remained unmatched. This CDR3 is CASSAGTRGWETQYF. The CDR3 bases are TGTGCCAGCAGCGCTGGGACTAGAGGGTGGGAGACCCAGTACTTC.

The gene calls are TRBV4-3 and TRBJ2-3, with TRBD2 identical over 9 bases. V dropped 2 bases and J dropped 6; count of bases not matched to a gene: 18. This CDR3 has 19 amino acids. CDR1 LGHNA and CDR2 YSLEER come from the germline V gene. CDR3 nucleotide sequence: TGCGCCAGCAGCCAATACCATCCTAGCGGGGCCCCACTGAGGGATACGCAGTATTTT. This gives the protein CASSQYHPSGAPLRDTQYF.

This chain uses TRBV7-6 with TRBJ2-4, with 12 bases fitting TRBD1. CDR3 length equals 18 residues. Unmatched junction bases numbered 15, after V lost 5 bases and J lost 7 bases. Germline lookup yields CDR1 SGHVS and CDR2 FNYEAQ. The CDR3 DNA reads as TGTGCCAGCAGCCCAAAGGGACAGGGGGCCCGGAGTGTCAACATTCAGTACTTC. Encoded protein: CASSPKGQGARSVNIQYF.

The V and J genes are TRBV20-1 and TRBJ2-2; the D gene is possibly TRBD2 (5 bases). Trimming pared 0 bases from V and 0 bases from J, leaving 5 bases between. CDR1 and CDR2 from the germline V gene are DFQATT and SNEGSKA (reference sequence). This CDR3 contains 14 residues. The CDR3 nucleotides read TGCAGTGCTAGAGACGGGACGAACACCGGGGAGCTGTTTTTT. It codes for CSARDGTNTGELFF.